These T cell receptor beta chains were read from a single sample in a study of CD8 T cells in Susac syndrome. TCRdb reprocessed the immunoSEQ multiplex PCR reads with MiXCR, giving one entry per CDR3 protein. The sample has under 200,000 distinct CDR3 sequences; 75% to 95% are singletons. Input material: CD4+ T cells from PBMCs. These receptor sequences come from a human donor with Susac syndrome. CDR3s include the opening cysteine and the closing phenylalanine or tryptophan. D genes are given only for firm matches. For some rows the clone size is stated as once, few or many, or as a class when expanded; others skip it.

>TRBJ2-1|-|TRBV3-1|TRBD2|16
CASSQATSGSGVEQFF
TGTGCCAGCAGCCAAGCGACTAGCGGGAGTGGGGTTGAGCAGTTCTTC
>TRBJ2-1|-|TRBV20-1|-|15
CSAGEGGDPYNEQFF
TGCAGTGCAGGAGAGGGCGGCGACCCCTACAATGAGCAGTTCTTC
>TRBJ2-3|-|TRBV24-1|-|15
CATSDPGSGDDTQYF
TGTGCCACCAGTGACCCCGGAAGCGGAGACGATACGCAGTATTTT
>TRBJ1-1|-|TRBV30|-|11
CAWSGGGEAFF
TGTGCCTGGAGTGGAGGTGGTGAAGCTTTCTTT
>TRBJ2-2|-|TRBV7-6|TRBD1|16
CASSPGTGYSTGELFF
TGTGCCAGCAGCCCCGGGACAGGCTATTCTACCGGGGAGCTGTTTTTT
>TRBJ1-1|-|TRBV28|-|15
CASSSPSLRGTEAFF
TGTGCCAGCAGCTCCCCCTCACTTCGTGGCACTGAAGCTTTCTTT
>TRBJ2-3|-|TRBV28|-|14
CASSLVHGGDTQYF
TGTGCCAGCAGTTTGGTACACGGCGGGGATACGCAGTATTTT
>TRBJ2-2|-|TRBV5-1|TRBD1|15
CASSLRTGGDGELFF
TGCGCCAGCAGCCTCCGGACAGGGGGCGACGGGGAGCTGTTTTTT
>TRBJ1-1|-|TRBV30|-|11
CAWSSEGEAFF
TGTGCCTGGAGTTCTGAGGGTGAAGCTTTCTTT
>TRBJ1-2|-|TRBV6-5|-|15
CASSYGVKGFYGYTF
TGTGCCAGCAGTTACGGGGTTAAAGGGTTCTATGGCTACACCTTC
>TRBJ2-1|-|TRBV28|-|15
CASSLLSAGYNEQFF
TGTGCCAGCAGTTTACTATCTGCGGGATACAATGAGCAGTTCTTC
>TRBJ2-1|-|TRBV27|TRBD2|14
CASSFERGDNEQFF
TGTGCCAGCAGTTTCGAGCGGGGGGACAATGAGCAGTTCTTC
>TRBJ1-2|-|TRBV5-1|-|14
CASSITTGNYGYTF
TGCGCCAGCAGCATTACAACAGGGAACTATGGCTACACCTTC
>TRBJ1-1|-|TRBV10-2|-|14
CASSGPGQNTEAFF
TGCGCCAGCAGTGGGCCGGGACAGAACACTGAAGCTTTCTTT
>TRBJ2-5|once|TRBV7-8|-|13
CASSFGEKETQYF
TGTGCCAGCAGCTTCGGAGAAAAAGAGACCCAGTACTTC
>TRBJ1-5|-|TRBV12-3/TRBV12-4|TRBD1|15
CASSSTGGKEQPQHF
TGTGCCAGCAGTTCTACAGGGGGCAAGGAGCAGCCCCAGCATTTT
>TRBJ2-7|-|TRBV12-3/TRBV12-4|-|13
CASRAETAHEQYF
TGTGCCAGCAGGGCCGAAACAGCTCACGAGCAGTACTTC
>TRBJ1-1|-|TRBV5-1|-|13
CASSKNSDVEAFF
TGCGCCAGCAGTAAGAACTCGGACGTTGAAGCTTTCTTT
>TRBJ2-5|-|TRBV7-3|-|15
CASSLIGRSGETQYF
TGTGCCAGCAGCTTAATCGGGCGTTCGGGGGAGACCCAGTACTTC
>TRBJ2-5|-|TRBV19|-|13
CASSIVELETQYF
TGTGCCAGTAGTATTGTAGAGCTAGAGACCCAGTACTTC
>TRBJ2-6|-|TRBV5-1|-|15
CASQEEGSGANVLTF
TGCGCCAGCCAAGAGGAGGGATCTGGGGCCAACGTCCTGACTTTC
>TRBJ2-5|-|TRBV5-4|-|14
CASSLGSEKETQYF
TGTGCCAGCAGCTTGGGTAGCGAAAAAGAGACCCAGTACTTC
>TRBJ2-5|-|TRBV20-1|TRBD1|14
CSARDFQGVETQYF
TGCAGTGCTAGAGATTTTCAGGGGGTAGAGACCCAGTACTTC
>TRBJ2-7|-|TRBV14|TRBD1|15
CASSPAGTVSYEQYF
TGTGCCAGCAGCCCAGCCGGGACAGTCTCCTACGAGCAGTACTTC
>TRBJ2-5|-|TRBV5-5|-|15
CASSTAPGIRETQYF
TGTGCCAGCAGCACCGCCCCAGGGATACGAGAGACCCAGTACTTC
>TRBJ2-3|-|TRBV6-4|-|14
CASRVSYGTDTQYF
TGTGCCAGCAGAGTCAGCTATGGCACAGATACGCAGTATTTT
>TRBJ1-1|once|TRBV27|-|16
CASSFKPGHLNTEAFF
TGTGCCAGCAGTTTCAAACCGGGACATCTGAACACTGAAGCTTTCTTT
>TRBJ1-1|-|TRBV5-6|-|16
CASSFRPMTSGTEAFF
TGTGCCAGCAGCTTTCGACCCATGACGAGTGGCACTGAAGCTTTCTTT
>TRBJ1-1|-|TRBV3-1|TRBD1|12
CASSGQGAEAFF
TGTGCCAGCTCCGGACAGGGAGCTGAAGCTTTCTTT
>TRBJ2-7|once|TRBV20-1|-|13
CSARDPVNYEQYF
TGCAGTGCTAGAGATCCAGTAAACTACGAGCAGTACTTC
>TRBJ2-5|-|TRBV9|TRBD2|15
CASSVAGGLKETQYF
TGTGCCAGCAGCGTGGCGGGGGGGCTCAAAGAGACCCAGTACTTC
>TRBJ1-1|few|TRBV28|-|13
CASSSPVNTEAFF
TGTGCCAGCAGTTCCCCTGTGAACACTGAAGCTTTCTTT
>TRBJ1-5|-|TRBV4-2|-|16
CASSQGNDVANQPQHF
TGTGCCAGCAGCCAAGGGAATGACGTCGCAAATCAGCCCCAGCATTTT
>TRBJ1-5|once|TRBV12-3/TRBV12-4|-|15
CASSLDLKNRQPQHF
TGTGCCAGCAGTTTAGATCTGAAAAACCGGCAGCCCCAGCATTTT
>TRBJ2-3|-|TRBV27|TRBD1|18
CASSLLGGGTGGTDTQYF
TGTGCCAGCAGTTTATTGGGTGGAGGGACAGGGGGCACAGATACGCAGTATTTT
>TRBJ2-1|-|TRBV19|TRBD2|15
CASSKGLVSINEQFF
TGTGCCAGTAGTAAAGGACTAGTTAGTATCAATGAGCAGTTCTTC